This TCR beta chain was found in a study of response to subunit inactivated influenza vaccine. Findings and caveats of the study: T cells newly recruited by each seasonal influenza vaccination are few, the authors suggested.

As regards this clonotype: Its antigen is undetermined.

A single record per CDR3 protein comes from TCRdb applying MiXCR to the RT-PCR reads. The sample lists about 700,000 distinct CDR3 sequences; about 15% were seen once. The CDR3 has 16 amino acids. CDR1 and CDR2 from the germline V gene are SGHRS and YFSETQ. The V and J ends lost 2 bases and 4 bases, in that order; junction bases with no gene match: 3. The rearrangement links TRBV5-1 to TRBJ2-3, with TRBD2 matching 14 bases. This sequence originates from a man aged 50-60 years who received an inactivated influenza vaccine. The input for sequencing was PBMCs from blood, taken approximately 15 days before vaccination. As DNA, the CDR3 is TGCGCCAGCAGCTTCGGGACTAGCGGGAGTGCAGATACGCAGTATTTT. Amino acids: CASSFGTSGSADTQYF. The whole variable domain, remainder taken from reference TRBV5-1 and TRBJ2-3, is KAGVTQTPRYLIKTRGQQVTLSCSPISGHRSVSWYQQTPGQGLQFLFEYFSETQRNKGNFPGRFSGRQFSNSRSEMNVSTLELGDSALYLCASSFGTSGSADTQYFGPGTRLTVL.